This record looks at one T cell receptor (beta chain) sequence and its context. The sample comes from a study of control samples from healthy donors and cancer patients. Germline CDR1 reads DFQATT; CDR2 reads SNEGSKA (reference sequence). With 5 bases removed from V and 3 bases from J, the gap between germline ends came to 13 bases. The CDR3 length is 13 residues. TCRdb's table, derived via immunoSEQ multiplex PCR, lists solely in-frame clones and lacks some. Of some 130,000 clones in the sample, more than 85% were seen once. Sequencing was done on a sample of blood. J is TRBJ1-2 and V is TRBV20-1; tentative D call: TRBD1 (6 bases). The origin of this receptor is a man between 18 and 35 years old in good health. CDR3: CSAGEGGYYGYTF. CDR3 bases: TGCAGTGCTGGTGAGGGGGGCTACTATGGCTACACCTTC.